The entry that follows covers one T cell receptor beta chain sequence. The antigen remains undetermined. These data are taken from a study of early stage breast cancer tumors. The study's findings and limits: Commonly generated sequences made up most enriched TCRB sequences shared between patients. Blood repertoires resembled normal breast more than tumor. Tumors had roughly 2.4-fold higher T cell density and higher clonality than adjacent normal breast tissue.

The assay was immunoSEQ multiplex PCR, and TCRdb's table has in-frame clones only and misses some. The sample lists roughly 53,000 clones, about nine tenths occurring once. CDR1 is MGHRA and CDR2 is YSYEKL in the germline V gene. The CDR3 has 16 amino acids. With 0 bases removed from V and 7 bases from J, the gap between germline ends came to 18 bases. The V call is TRBV4-1, the J call TRBJ1-2; a possible D gene is TRBD1 (5 bases). Sequencing input: blood. This TCR was recovered from a person aged 70 to 80 with breast cancer. CDR3 residues: CASSQEPQGRIAGYTF. The DNA for the CDR3 is TGCGCCAGCAGCCAAGAACCTCAGGGTAGGATAGCTGGCTACACCTTC.